Given below is one T cell receptor (beta chain) in context. This clone's antigen is unknown. From a lookup of the germline V gene, CDR1 and CDR2 are SGHDT and YYEEEE. At the junction V is shortened by 3 bases and J by 2 bases, with 14 bases in between. The CDR3 covers 16 residues, taking in both the cysteine and the phenylalanine. Here the CDR3 DNA is all that survives: 48 bases in frame from base 1. These data are taken from a study of cytomegalovirus exposure and HLA in healthy donors (dated by TCRdb to about 2017). For the wider study: An earlier analysis of approximately 600 of the donors reported 250 to 350 Gb of sequence data and around 110 million unique TCR beta sequences from roughly 200 million T cells. Roughly five DR-DQ haplotypes were handled as single units for association and clustering, since linkage in the cohort was strong. The study used immunosequencing to profile the T cell repertoires of 666 subjects and linked those repertoires to cytomegalovirus serostatus. Donor age, sex, ethnicity and CMV serostatus were compiled together with the repertoire data. Every repertoire in the discovery cohort had been generated on one and the same sequencing platform. Across roughly 420 genotyped donors of the cohort, an average of approximately 240,000 unique TCR beta nucleotide sequences per donor were sequenced, and roughly a sixth of those sequences were non-productive. In an earlier analysis of 587 of the donors, high-throughput TCR beta sequencing was used to judge whether each TCR beta V gene segment behaved as functional or pseudogenic. The study aimed to test whether signatures of past pathogen exposure could be identified by cataloging public T cell receptors. The later analysis used no new phenotypic data to find candidate immune exposures, relying instead on TCR beta sequences and their occurrence across donors. HLA typing included class I and class II loci at four-digit resolution. The number of typed donors differed by locus: 629-630 for A, B, C, DRB1 and DQB1; 500 to 550 for DQA1; over 600 for DPA1; and around 470 for DPB1. Of the 350 to 450 genotyped donors, approximately 80% fell in the genetic ancestry cluster associated with self-reported Caucasian donors. A later genetic analysis took genome-wide SNP genotypes for about 55% of the 666 donors and used that subset as a discovery cohort. A separate validation cohort of 90 to 150 different subjects was used in addition to the roughly 720-subject first cohort. Approximately 310 gigabases of sequencing data and tens of millions of unique TCR sequences made up an early release that covered over 550 HLA-typed donors. A later analysis re-analyzed previously published TCR beta repertoires from several hundred donors and added high-resolution HLA genotyping to study TCR occurrence patterns. To predict cytomegalovirus infection status, the study brought together high-throughput TCR immunosequencing, statistical association of individual TCRs with disease status, and machine learning.

The cohort consisted of 600 to 750 healthy bone marrow donors. Cohort members were all nominally healthy when sampled, although unrecorded immune exposures were likely present. The donor tested CMV seropositive and was one of the 289 seropositive cohort members. A peripheral blood sample was provided by each donor, and peripheral blood mononuclear cells were used for TCR beta sequencing. The Qiagen DNeasy Blood Extraction Kit was used to extract genomic DNA from the blood cell samples. Receptor libraries were prepared by the immunoSEQ multiplex PCR assay. The multiplex PCR relied on a mix of 60 forward primers for TCR Vbeta segments and 13 reverse primers for TCR Jbeta segments. The CDR3 region of rearranged TCR beta genes was amplified from genomic DNA with a multiplex PCR assay. The amplified TCR beta libraries were sequenced on the Illumina HiSeq System as 87-base-pair reads. The study's own analysis went as follows. A later analysis tallied about 77 million unique TCR beta chains across the roughly 610 repertoires, and roughly 11 million of those chains were shared by two or more donors. Raw reads were error-corrected and collapsed into unique sequences by a nearest-neighbor algorithm in which closely related sequences were merged to remove PCR and sequencing errors. CDR3 sequences were aligned to IMGT reference sequences to assign V, D and J gene segments. For a sequence to be retained, a match of at least six nucleotides was required to both a V gene segment and a J gene segment. Rearrangements were called productive when the CDR3 lacked stop codons and stayed in frame with V and J; all others were non-productive. Following IMGT convention, CDR3 was defined as the stretch from the second conserved V-encoded cysteine to the conserved J-encoded phenylalanine. The earlier analysis of approximately 500 of the donors excluded sequences that lacked an unambiguous match to a single V gene segment. An earlier analysis of around 600 of the donors classified V segments as functional when productive rearrangements were above 56.7% and as segregating when the standard deviation between donors was above 5%. A statistical classification framework was built for diagnosing cytomegalovirus status from the catalog of TCR beta chain sequences. A later analysis assigned V and J genes by comparing TCR nucleotide sequences with IMGT/GENE-DB human TR gene sequences. A later analysis assigned CDR3 sequences and most-parsimonious VDJ recombination scenarios with the TCRdist pipeline. A later analysis defined each TCR beta chain by its CDR3 amino acid sequence plus V-gene family, and excluded reads lacking a unique V-gene family. As a way to deal with suspected cross-contamination and a sequencing artifact, a later analysis dropped under 600 nucleotide sequences that were highly shared and had low generation probability. In a later analysis, a clonal expansion index for each public chain was calculated from normalized within-repertoire ranks of inferred template counts. In a later analysis, generation probabilities were computed using a VDJ recombination model fitted to out-of-frame rearrangements, and the results were checked against IGoR. In a later analysis, hypergeometric tests were used to score TCR-TCR, TCR-HLA and TCR-CMV co-occurrence, with a repertoire-size bias correction applied to TCR pairs. False discovery rates were estimated in a later analysis by permuting HLA or CMV assignments 20 times. In a later analysis, co-occurring TCRs were grouped with DBSCAN, and TCRdist sequence similarity was added when clustering was performed within HLA-allele-positive subsets. Repertoires with fewer than 30,000 or more than 120,000 public chains, plus five repertoires with anomalous nucleotide sharing, were excluded from co-occurrence clustering. The table comes from immuneACCESS by way of TCRdb, which keeps in-frame sequences with V and J called. Part of the clones is missing from these tables; in studies checked, under half for an unresolved V gene and the rest for unknown reasons. That table supplies the V and J calls and clone size; D and trimming were determined from the DNA. The table held for this sample gives tens of thousands of clones. The biggest ten clones account for approximately 4.5% of the sample.

The study at large found these results: Because HLA typing was missing for some donors at each locus, association tests included only the typed subset. Most TCR sequences were seen in very few donors, while some public TCRs were found in many individuals. For the cohort, immune exposure information was limited to CMV serostatus. In a later analysis, TCR association rates were found to vary across HLA loci, with the most associated TCRs seen for DRB1 alleles and the fewest for HLA-C alleles. The classifier was reported to diagnose cytomegalovirus status with high specificity and sensitivity in both the original cohort and the validation cohort. A few of the identified cytomegalovirus-associated TCR beta chains were confirmed in vitro to be specific for cytomegalovirus antigens. A later analysis reported that several top co-occurrence clusters appeared linked to parvovirus B19, influenza, CMV and Epstein-Barr virus. The cohort was sequenced for TCR beta chains only, and without alpha or paired-chain data the features that could be detected were limited. In the study, some 160 TCR beta chains were listed as associated with cytomegalovirus. A later genetic analysis reported fewer N-insertions in productive TCRs among donors in an Asian-associated ancestry cluster than the approximately 700-donor mean. In an earlier analysis of over 550 of the donors, most TCR beta V segments were observed in productive rearrangements about 90% or about 30% of the time, broadly matching IMGT annotations. In a later analysis, HLA-associated TCR beta chains were found to be more clonally expanded and to have lower generation probabilities than equally common non-associated chains. When HLA alleles, especially DR and DQ, strongly co-occurred, attributing TCR associations to individual alleles was difficult. Linkage disequilibrium might explain the correlated functional status among segregating V segments, but an unknown experimental factor could not be excluded. A further reported finding was that TCR beta sequences accurately predicted the HLA-A and HLA-B alleles for most subjects in the first cohort. The 87-base-pair reads could not distinguish some IMGT-functional V segments, including TRBV6-2 and TRBV6-3, so those segments were excluded. It was suggested by the authors that the approach could potentially be generalized to other disease states and immunological phenotypes. At a false discovery rate of 0.05, a later analysis linked some 18,000 TCR beta sequences to specific HLA alleles. Because counts were too low, about 18 rarely observed V segments, including chromosome 9 orphons, were excluded from the earlier analysis of 500 to 700 of the donors. In a later genetic analysis, a missense DCLRE1C variant was associated with V-gene and J-gene trimming of TCR beta chains, and the association was replicated in an independent cohort. According to a later analysis, most CMV-associated TCR beta chains appeared to be HLA-restricted, and the HLA associations seemed to be driven largely by CMV exposure. A cluster of highly shared sequence variants was judged likely to represent a technical artifact of the sequencing pipeline. Presence/absence analyses assumed roughly uniform sequencing depth across donors, an assumption that may not hold.

The source material was PBMCs. This receptor was obtained from a middle-aged woman in good health and CMV-seropositive. Recombination linked TRBV5-6 to TRBJ2-2; there is no confident call for the D gene. The bases are TGTGCCAGCAGCTCATATGACACCTTAAACACCGGGGAGCTGTTTTTT. It is translated as CASSSYDTLNTGELFF.